This is a list of T cell receptor beta chains from one sample in a study of T-cell reconstitution after alpha-beta-depleted transplantation in children. Using its own MiXCR run on the PCR reads, TCRdb lists one record per CDR3 protein. The sample lists 70,000 to 95,000 distinct CDR3 sequences, roughly a sixth seen once, with 20% in the top ten. This sample comprised PBMCs, mostly from graft donor cells, obtained 180 days after TCRalphabeta/CD19-depleted stem cell transplant. These receptor sequences come from a male patient aged 2 to 9 who had a stem cell transplant for acute lymphoblastic leukemia, so the T cells may come from the graft donor. The CDR3 runs from the conserved cysteine through the conserved F or W. A D gene is named only where the DNA matches it firmly. Clone size, where shown, is once, few, many, or a class for clones that have expanded.

D	J	V	size	DNA	CDR3
TRBD2	TRBJ2-3	TRBV7-2	many	TGTGCCAGCAGCTCGGGGGGGGGCACAGATACGCAGTATTTT	CASSSGGGTDTQYF
TRBD1	TRBJ2-2	TRBV5-1	NA	TGCGCCAGCAGCCCGACAGGGGGCGCGAACACCGGGGAGCTGTTTTTT	CASSPTGGANTGELFF
NA	TRBJ2-2	TRBV2	few	TGTGCCAGCAGCAGGTCTGCCACCGGGGAGCTGTTTTTT	CASSRSATGELFF
NA	TRBJ2-4	TRBV6-4	few	TGTGCCAGCAGTGACACCGGCGCCAGGCATGGCAAAAACATTCAGTACTTC	CASSDTGARHGKNIQYF
TRBD2	TRBJ2-7	TRBV5-4	few	TGTGCCAGCAGCCAGTACAAGCGGGGTAACTACGAGCAGTACTTC	CASSQYKRGNYEQYF
TRBD1	TRBJ2-4	TRBV7-2	NA	TGTGCCAGCAGCCCATCGGGGGGACAGGGGGGCGGGAACATTCAGTACTTC	CASSPSGGQGGGNIQYF
NA	TRBJ1-1	TRBV15	NA	TGTGCCACCAGCAGAGATAGGGCAATGAACACTGAAGCTTTCTTT	CATSRDRAMNTEAFF
NA	TRBJ2-5	TRBV12-3/TRBV12-4	NA	TGTGCCAGCAGTTTAAGGGCAGGTTCCTCGCAAGAGACCCAGTACTTC	CASSLRAGSSQETQYF
NA	TRBJ1-3	TRBV6-5	few	TGTGCCAGCAGTTTCTCTTGGAGCTCTGGAAACACCATATATTTT	CASSFSWSSGNTIYF
NA	TRBJ2-3	TRBV5-5	NA	TGTGCCAGCAGCCAACACGGGGGAGCTAGCACAGATACGCAGTATTTT	CASSQHGGASTDTQYF
NA	TRBJ2-1	TRBV2	few	TGTGCCAGCAGGCTGACAGGACTTTGGATTGAGCAGTTCTTC	CASRLTGLWIEQFF
TRBD1	TRBJ2-7	TRBV20-1	few	TGCAGTGCGGAAGATCGGGACAGAGATTTTACAGGGCAGTACTTC	CSAEDRDRDFTGQYF
TRBD1	TRBJ2-2	TRBV3-1	NA	TGTGCCAGCAGCTTGGGACAGGGCCACACCGGGGAGCTGTTTTTT	CASSLGQGHTGELFF
NA	TRBJ2-1	TRBV7-9	NA	TGTGCCAGCAGCGACGAAAGCAATGAGCAGTTCTTC	CASSDESNEQFF
NA	TRBJ2-2	TRBV27	few	TGTGCCAGCAGTAGAAACCGCCCGGGGGCAGGGATAAACACCGGGGAGCTGTTTTTT	CASSRNRPGAGINTGELFF
TRBD1	TRBJ2-7	TRBV5-1	few	TGCGCCAGCAGCTACGGGACAGGGGTACACGAGCAGTACTTC	CASSYGTGVHEQYF
NA	TRBJ2-1	TRBV5-1	NA	TGCGCCAGCAGCTTGGGGGTGAGATTGGGGGTGAGTGAGCAGTTCTTC	CASSLGVRLGVSEQFF
NA	TRBJ1-1	TRBV5-1	NA	TGCGCCAGCAGCCTCGGCCTGGACACTGAAGCTTTCTTT	CASSLGLDTEAFF
NA	TRBJ2-6	TRBV30	few	TGTGCCTGGATCCCCAGTGGGGCCAACGTCCTGACTTTC	CAWIPSGANVLTF
NA	TRBJ1-1	TRBV14	few	TGTGCCAGCAGCCAAGACCTGGGGGGAACTGAAGCTTTCTTT	CASSQDLGGTEAFF
NA	TRBJ2-2	TRBV29-1	few	TGCAGCGTTGTAATCCCCGGGGAGCTGTTTTTT	CSVVIPGELFF
NA	TRBJ2-4	TRBV25-1	NA	TGTGCCAGCAGTTCGAGGCCCGGAAACATTCAGTACTTC	CASSSRPGNIQYF
NA	TRBJ2-2	TRBV7-9	few	TGTGCCAGCAGCTTAAAGGGACCGAACACCGGGGAGCTGTTTTTT	CASSLKGPNTGELFF
TRBD2	TRBJ2-3	TRBV18	few	TGTGCCAGCTCACCAGGGACTAGCGGGCTCAGCACAGATACGCAGTATTTT	CASSPGTSGLSTDTQYF
TRBD2	TRBJ2-3	TRBV30	few	TGTGCCTGGGGACTAGCGGGGGGGATCACAGATACGCAGTATTTT	CAWGLAGGITDTQYF
TRBD1	TRBJ1-2	TRBV20-1	NA	TGCAGTGCTAGGGTCCCACTTGGACAGGGCGATGGCTACACCTTC	CSARVPLGQGDGYTF
NA	TRBJ1-6	TRBV29-1	NA	TGCAGCGCTTCATCCCGGGTCCCCCTGTCACCTTCACCCCTCCACTTT	CSASSRVPLSPSPLHF
TRBD2	TRBJ2-3	TRBV20-1	many	TGCAGTGCTAGAGATCATAAGGCGGGAGCCACAGCGGATACGCAGTATTTT	CSARDHKAGATADTQYF
NA	TRBJ1-5	TRBV6-1	few	TGTGCCAGCAGTAGATGGGCGCGGAGCAATCAGCCCCAGCATTTT	CASSRWARSNQPQHF
NA	TRBJ1-2	TRBV7-8	few	TGTGCCAGCAGCTGGAAAAGGGAGGGTGGCTACACCTTC	CASSWKREGGYTF
NA	TRBJ2-3	TRBV20-1	few	TGCAGTGCTAGAGCGCAGGGCCCGGCAGATACGCAGTATTTT	CSARAQGPADTQYF
TRBD2	TRBJ2-7	TRBV20-1	few	TGCAGTGCTGCGCCGGGACTAGCCTACGAGCAGTACTTC	CSAAPGLAYEQYF
TRBD1	TRBJ1-6	TRBV12-3/TRBV12-4	many	TGTGCCAGCAGTACCGGACAGGGCGGTTCACCCCTCCACTTT	CASSTGQGGSPLHF
TRBD1	TRBJ1-6	TRBV5-1	many	TGCGCCAGCAGCCTGACAGGGGGCATTGATTCACCCCTCCACTTT	CASSLTGGIDSPLHF
NA	TRBJ1-5	TRBV12-3/TRBV12-4	NA	TGTGCCAGCAGCTCTTTCCGGGTCCAGCCCCAGCATTTT	CASSSFRVQPQHF
NA	TRBJ1-1	TRBV4-1	NA	TGCGCCAGCAGCCAAGACCCACCACTTACAGGGTGGACTGAAGCTTTCTTT	CASSQDPPLTGWTEAFF
TRBD2	TRBJ2-2	TRBV10-3	many	TGTGCCATCAGCCCGGGACTAGCTAGCGGGGAGCTGTTTTTT	CAISPGLASGELFF
NA	TRBJ2-3	TRBV3-1	few	TGTGCCAGCAGCCAAGGTGAGGGAGATACGCAGTATTTT	CASSQGEGDTQYF
TRBD2	TRBJ2-1	TRBV5-6	few	TGTGCCAGCTCGGGGGGGGTTAATGAGCAGTTCTTC	CASSGGVNEQFF
TRBD2	TRBJ2-3	TRBV6-6	NA	TGTGCCAGCTTCGGGGGGTTCGGAGATACGCAGTATTTT	CASFGGFGDTQYF
NA	TRBJ2-1	TRBV6-1	many	TGTGCCAGCAGCCCACAACAAATAATGCAGAGCTCCTACAATGAGCAGTTCTTC	CASSPQQIMQSSYNEQFF
NA	TRBJ2-7	TRBV12-3/TRBV12-4	few	TGTGCCAGTGCACTTGGGAGAAGGTACGAGCAGTACTTC	CASALGRRYEQYF